One sample yielded the 10 T cell receptor beta chains listed below, sequenced in a study of graft-versus-host responses after intestinal transplantation. These receptors have no identified antigens. Data came from immunoSEQ multiplex PCR; TCRdb stores just in-frame clones and leaves some out. Among over 75,000 clones listed, around 90% were seen once. Sequencing was performed on unstimulated CD8+ T cells sorted from spleen or lymph node cells, taken before transplant. The source of these receptors is a human donor who was the organ donor for an intestinal transplant.

The CDR3 loop is CAWSLVRNTEAFF. The DNA for the CDR3 is TGTGCCTGGAGTTTAGTAAGAAACACTGAAGCTTTCTTT. The J gene is TRBJ1-1, the V gene TRBV30, with no clear D. Germline V gene data show CDR1 as GTSNPN and CDR2 as SVGIG (reference sequence). The CDR3 covers 13 residues. V lost 2 bases and J lost 2, with 9 bases in between. Full variable domain (outside the CDR3, taken from reference TRBV30 and TRBJ1-1): SQTIHQWPATLVQPVGSPLSLECTVEGTSNPNLYWYRQAAGRGLQLLFYSVGIGQISSEVPQNLSASRPQDRQFILSSKKLLLSDSGFYLCAWSLVRNTEAFFGQGTRLTVV.

The gene calls are TRBV9 and TRBJ2-5, with D possibly being TRBD2 (7 bases). The CDR3 spans 15 residues. CDR1 SGDLS and CDR2 YYNGEE come from the germline V gene. The V gene lost 3 bases and the J gene lost 1 base, with 13 bases spanning the gap. CDR3 in DNA: TGTGCCAGCAGCGAGGGGGGGGACTCCCAAGAGACCCAGTACTTC. Protein product: CASSEGGDSQETQYF. Variable domain in full (rest from reference TRBV9 and TRBJ2-5): DSGVTQTPKHLITATGQRVTLRCSPRSGDLSVYWYQQSLDQGLQFLIQYYNGEERAKGNILERFSAQQFPDLHSELNLSSLELGDSALYFCASSEGGDSQETQYFGPGTRLLVL.

The V call is TRBV28, the J call TRBJ1-3; perhaps TRBD1 as D (5 bases). Deletions cut 2 bases from V and 1 base from J, with 15 bases between. CDR3 length equals 17 residues. Germline V gene data show CDR1 as MDHEN and CDR2 as SYDVKM. The CDR3 bases are TGTGCCAGCAGTTTACGACCCTCAGGGTATTCTGGAAACACCATATATTTT. This codes for CASSLRPSGYSGNTIYF.

The chain joins TRBV19 to TRBJ2-5; no definite D call. V was shortened by 1 base and J by 2 bases, with 8 bases between the two germline ends. CDR1 and CDR2 from the germline V gene are LNHDA and SQIVND (reference sequence). This CDR3 has 14 residues. The CDR3: CASSIGYLQETQYF. In nucleotides, the CDR3 is TGTGCCAGTAGTATAGGGTACTTGCAAGAGACCCAGTACTTC.

The V and J genes are TRBV7-6 and TRBJ2-1; 10 nucleotides line up with TRBD2. This CDR3 is 15 amino acids long. After removal of 6 bases from V and 6 bases from J, the junction contained 8 bases not matched to a gene. Germline V CDR1 and CDR2: SGHVS, FNYEAQ. CDR3 protein: CASRQIAGGTNEQFF. The CDR3 nucleotides read TGTGCCAGCAGGCAAATAGCGGGAGGTACCAATGAGCAGTTCTTC.

The chain recombines TRBV4-1 with TRBJ1-1; 9 nucleotides align to TRBD1. Per the germline V gene, CDR1 is MGHRA and CDR2 is YSYEKL. There are 15 residues in the CDR3. J lost 4 bases, V lost 5 bases, and 8 bases had no gene match. The CDR3, as DNA: TGCGCCAGCAGCTTCTCTGGGACAGGGAGCACTGAAGCTTTCTTT. Translated, it gives CASSFSGTGSTEAFF.

This clone was observed a few times. The chain has TRBV5-1 and TRBJ2-7, with TRBD2 identical over 9 bases. CDR1 and CDR2 (germline): SGHRS, YFSETQ. The CDR3 extends over 15 amino acids. V shed 1 base, J shed 0 bases, and the junction held 2 bases outside the gene matches. This CDR3 reads CASSLSSGSSYEQYF. CDR3 nucleotides: TGCGCCAGCAGCTTGAGTAGCGGGAGCTCCTACGAGCAGTACTTC.

The rearrangement uses TRBV7-9 and TRBJ2-5; 9 nucleotides agree with TRBD2. With 5 bases clipped from V and 7 bases from J, the junction kept 14 bases outside the gene matches. This CDR3 region has 16 residues. CDR1 SEHNR and CDR2 FQNEAQ come from the germline V gene (reference sequence). CDR3 sequence: CASSGTSLGSYGTQYF. The CDR3 region has the DNA TGTGCCAGCAGCGGGACTAGCCTGGGGTCGTACGGGACCCAGTACTTC.

The V call is TRBV6-5, the J call TRBJ2-7; D is perhaps TRBD1 (6 bases). Deletions cut 2 bases from V and 2 bases from J, with 7 bases between. The CDR3 runs 13 residues. Germline CDR1 and CDR2: MNHEY and SVGAGI. As DNA, the CDR3 is TGTGCCAGCAGTTACGGGACAACCTACGAGCAGTACTTC. Protein: CASSYGTTYEQYF.

The CDR3 is CASSYGYEQYF. The DNA of the CDR3 is TGTGCCAGCAGTTACGGGTACGAGCAGTACTTC. The chain is built from TRBV28 and TRBJ2-7; D gene unclear. CDR1 and CDR2 (germline): MDHEN, SYDVKM. The CDR3 length is 11 residues. V was shortened by 4 bases and J by 4 bases, with 5 bases between the two germline ends.